This T cell receptor beta chain was sequenced for a study of beta chain features in type 1 diabetes. What was sequenced were expressed TCRB transcripts, since all of the isolated RNA had been reverse transcribed. Assay used: immunoSEQ multiplex PCR; TCRdb lists only in-frame clones, some missing. Here the sample spans approximately 150,000 clones, about 10% being singletons. Germline loops: CDR1 MDHEN, CDR2 SYDVKM. V was cut by 3 bases and J by 8 bases, with 4 bases left in between. CDR3 length equals 11 residues. V gene TRBV28 combines with J gene TRBJ1-4; D remains ambiguous. This receptor was taken from a man aged 18-30 years in good health. Sequences were obtained from naive CD4+ T cells from blood. DNA of the CDR3: TGTGCCAGCAGTTTGGGCGAAAAACTGTTTTTT. Its protein product is CASSLGEKLFF.